This T cell receptor beta chain stems from a study of T cells in tumors after PD-1 blockade. Study-level background: Patients received pembrolizumab 200 mg every 3 weeks or cemiplimab 350 mg every 2 weeks. On average, peripheral blood gave some 120,000 TCR templates and about 40,000 unique clonotypes. A subset received ongoing vismodegib 150 mg daily alongside anti-PD-1 therapy.

Profiled with immunoSEQ multiplex PCR; TCRdb holds only in-frame clones, not every one. The data contain about 33,000 clones, 78% of them singletons. This CDR3 contains 14 residues. The germline gives CDR1 SEHNR, CDR2 FQNEAQ (reference sequence). V lost 4 bases to trimming and J lost 5 bases, with 14 bases between them. Material: PBMCs, obtained before anti-PD-1 treatment. The sequence was obtained from a human donor with basal cell carcinoma. The rearrangement links TRBV7-9 to TRBJ2-5; tentative D call: TRBD2 (5 bases). The CDR3 spells CASSSELRGETQYF. CDR3 in DNA: TGTGCCAGCAGCTCCGAACTGCGAGGGGAGACCCAGTACTTC.